This TCR beta chain appears in the sequencing data of a study of CD4 T cells in relation to SARS-CoV-2 and coronaviruses. Broader study findings: Pre-pandemic and post-infection samples never came from the same donor.

TCRdb keeps only in-frame clones here, not all; method: immunoSEQ multiplex PCR. The sample yields more than 55,000 clones, 86% seen once. Germline V gives CDR1 SGHNT, CDR2 YYREEE (reference sequence). CDR3 length: 16 residues. The trim removed 4 bases at V and 3 bases at J, leaving 11 bases unmatched. The unexposed donors gave CD4+ T cells in about 2010-2019, prior to COVID-19. Cryopreserved PBMCs were CD4-enriched, then split into naive and memory cells. Points on this clone: What it binds is unknown.

The source is a human donor in good health. Sequencing used memory CD4+ T cells from PBMCs. The V gene is TRBV5-4, the J gene TRBJ1-2; 8 positions match TRBD1. CDR3 protein: CASSPTGDRPHYGYTF. In DNA form, the CDR3 reads TGTGCCAGCAGCCCGACCGGGGACAGGCCCCACTATGGCTACACCTTC.